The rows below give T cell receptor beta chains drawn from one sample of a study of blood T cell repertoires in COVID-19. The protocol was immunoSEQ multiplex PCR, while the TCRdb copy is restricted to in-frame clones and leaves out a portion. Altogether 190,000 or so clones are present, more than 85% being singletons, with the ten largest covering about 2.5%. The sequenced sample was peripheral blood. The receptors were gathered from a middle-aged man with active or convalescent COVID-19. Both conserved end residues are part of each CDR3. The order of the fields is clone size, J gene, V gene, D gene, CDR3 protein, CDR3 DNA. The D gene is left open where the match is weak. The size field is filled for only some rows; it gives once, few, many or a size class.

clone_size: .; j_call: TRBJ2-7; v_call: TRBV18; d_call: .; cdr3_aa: CASSPRVKATLPHEQYF; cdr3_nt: TGTGCCAGCTCACCCCGGGTTAAGGCCACCCTTCCCCACGAGCAGTACTTC
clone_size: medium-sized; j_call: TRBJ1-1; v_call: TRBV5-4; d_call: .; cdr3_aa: CASSPWTANTEAFF; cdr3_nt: TGTGCCAGCAGCCCCTGGACAGCGAACACTGAAGCTTTCTTT
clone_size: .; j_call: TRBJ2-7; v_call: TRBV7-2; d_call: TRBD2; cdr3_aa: CASSFWTSGYEQYF; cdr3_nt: TGTGCCAGCAGCTTCTGGACTAGCGGGTACGAGCAGTACTTC
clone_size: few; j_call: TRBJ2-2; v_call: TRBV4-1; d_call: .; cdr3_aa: CASSQEVTGDAGELFF; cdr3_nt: TGCGCCAGCAGCCAAGAAGTAACGGGGGACGCCGGGGAGCTGTTTTTT
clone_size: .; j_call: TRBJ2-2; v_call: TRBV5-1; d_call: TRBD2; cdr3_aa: CASSSGTSSTGELFF; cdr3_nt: TGCGCCAGCAGCTCCGGGACTAGCAGCACCGGGGAGCTGTTTTTT
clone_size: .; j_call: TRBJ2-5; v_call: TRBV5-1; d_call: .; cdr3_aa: CASSLDQGKETQYF; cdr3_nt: TGCGCCAGCAGCTTGGACCAGGGGAAAGAGACCCAGTACTTC
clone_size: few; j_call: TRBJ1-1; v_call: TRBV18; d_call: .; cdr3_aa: CASSPQGGATEAFF; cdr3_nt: TGTGCCAGCTCGCCTCAGGGTGGTGCCACTGAAGCTTTCTTT
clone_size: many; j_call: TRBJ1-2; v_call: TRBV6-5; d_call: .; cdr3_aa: CASFRGGYTF; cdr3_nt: TGTGCCAGCTTCAGGGGTGGCTACACCTTC
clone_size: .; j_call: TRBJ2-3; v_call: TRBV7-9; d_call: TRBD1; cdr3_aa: CASSLVGRTGGSTDTQYF; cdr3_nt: TGTGCCAGCAGCTTAGTAGGGCGGACAGGGGGGAGCACAGATACGCAGTATTTT
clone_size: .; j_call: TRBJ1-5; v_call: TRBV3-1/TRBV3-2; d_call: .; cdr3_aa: CASSLQGVSGNQPQHF; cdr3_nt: TGTGCCAGCAGCCTCCAAGGGGTCTCTGGCAATCAGCCCCAGCATTTT
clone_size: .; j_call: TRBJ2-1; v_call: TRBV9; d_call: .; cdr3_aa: CASRDDSNEQFF; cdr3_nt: TGTGCCAGCAGAGACGACTCCAATGAGCAGTTCTTC
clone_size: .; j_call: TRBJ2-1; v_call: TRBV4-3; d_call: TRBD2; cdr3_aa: CASSQESSLAGWSSYNEQFF; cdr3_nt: TGCGCCAGCAGCCAAGAGTCGTCGCTAGCGGGGTGGAGCTCCTACAATGAGCAGTTCTTC
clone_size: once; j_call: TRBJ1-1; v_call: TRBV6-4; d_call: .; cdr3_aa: CASSDQGLCSEAFF; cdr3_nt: TGTGCCAGCAGTGACCAGGGTCTGTGTTCTGAAGCTTTCTTT
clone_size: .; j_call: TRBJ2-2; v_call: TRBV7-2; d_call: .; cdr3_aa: CASSLARGSTGELFF; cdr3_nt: TGTGCCAGCAGCTTAGCGAGGGGGAGCACCGGGGAGCTGTTTTTT
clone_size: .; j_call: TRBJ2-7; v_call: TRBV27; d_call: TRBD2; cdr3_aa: CASSRGVSPSYEQYF; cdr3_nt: TGTGCCAGCTCCCGGGGGGTCTCCCCTTCCTACGAGCAGTACTTC
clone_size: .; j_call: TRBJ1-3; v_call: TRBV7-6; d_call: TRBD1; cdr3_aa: CASSRTGDTGNTIYF; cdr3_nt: TGTGCCAGCAGCAGGACAGGAGACACGGGAAACACCATATATTTT
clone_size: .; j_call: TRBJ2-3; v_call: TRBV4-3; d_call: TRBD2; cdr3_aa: CASSSGGMSGTDTQYF; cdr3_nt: TGCGCCAGCAGTAGCGGGGGCATGAGCGGCACAGATACGCAGTATTTT
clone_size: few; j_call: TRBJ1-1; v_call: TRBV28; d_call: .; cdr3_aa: CASSLGVGRTEAFF; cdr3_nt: TGTGCCAGCAGCCTCGGTGTGGGGAGAACTGAAGCTTTCTTT
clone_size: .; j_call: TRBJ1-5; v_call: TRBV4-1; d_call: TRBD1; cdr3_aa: CASSERQGFQPQHF; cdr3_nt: TGCGCCAGCAGCGAAAGACAGGGGTTCCAGCCCCAGCATTTT
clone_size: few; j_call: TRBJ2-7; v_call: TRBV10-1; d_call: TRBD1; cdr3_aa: CARGDRGWREIYEQYF; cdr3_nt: TGCGCCAGGGGGGACAGGGGGTGGCGAGAAATCTACGAGCAGTACTTC
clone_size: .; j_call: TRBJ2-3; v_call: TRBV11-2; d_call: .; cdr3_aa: CASSLVGGMGTDTQYF; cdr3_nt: TGTGCCAGCAGCTTAGTGGGGGGAATGGGCACAGATACGCAGTATTTT
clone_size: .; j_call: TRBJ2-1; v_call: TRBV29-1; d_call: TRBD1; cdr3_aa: CSVGQGAYNEQFF; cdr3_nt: TGCAGCGTTGGTCAGGGGGCCTACAATGAGCAGTTCTTC